One and the same sample provided the 7 T cell receptor beta chains below, sequenced in a study of CD8+CD57+ T cells in acquired aplastic anemia. The template used for profiling TCR beta VDJ and CDR3 was genomic DNA. Each CDR3 protein gets one entry after TCRdb re-called the reads with MiXCR. The data show just over 450,000 distinct CDR3 sequences, around 33% seen once. Selection for sequencing was limited to patients who had shown CD8+CD57+ cell expansion by flow cytometry. The specimen was sorted CD4+, CD8+, or CD8+CD57+ T cells (not recorded which) from PBMCs. All receptors come from a human donor with aplastic anemia.

The rearrangement uses TRBV19 and TRBJ1-1; 9 bases map to TRBD1. The CDR3 covers 15 residues. Germline CDR1 reads LNHDA; CDR2 reads SQIVND (reference sequence). V gave up 11 bases and J gave up 10 bases; unmatched junction bases: 20. The CDR3 DNA is TGTGCCTGGATTCCGTGGGACAGGGTGACTTCGGGAGCTTTCTTT. As protein: CAWIPWDRVTSGAFF. The whole variable domain, filled in from reference TRBV19 and TRBJ1-1, reads DGGITQSPKYLFRKEGQNVTLSCEQNLNHDAMYWYRQDPGQGLRLIYYSQIVNDFQKGDIAEGYSVSREKKESFPLTVTSAQKNPTAFYLCAWIPWDRVTSGAFFGQGTRLTVV.

This clonotype was counted at least ten times. The chain uses TRBV12-3 or TRBV12-4 and TRBJ1-5; D possibly corresponds to TRBD1 (5 bases). This CDR3 spans 14 amino acids. Trimming pared 7 bases from V and 4 bases from J, leaving 14 bases between. The CDR3 sequence is CASTLGQRNQPQHF. CDR3 nucleotides: TGTGCCAGCACCCTGGGGCAGCGAAATCAGCCCCAGCATTTT.

This clonotype was detected ten times or more. This chain links TRBV19 with TRBJ1-1; D perhaps matches TRBD1 (5 bases). The germline CDR1 and CDR2 sequences are LNHDA and SQIVND (reference sequence). Trimming cost V 1 base and J 8 bases, with 8 bases left between them. The length of the CDR3 is 12 residues. CDR3 coding DNA: TGTGCCAGTAGTATAGGGGCAGGGGAAGCTTTCTTT. It is translated as CASSIGAGEAFF.

The table lists this clonotype with a count of one. This rearrangement joins TRBV9 to TRBJ2-7; D ambiguous. Germline CDR1 SGDLS, CDR2 YYNGEE. CDR3 length: 14 residues. V gave up 0 bases and J gave up 2 bases, with 9 bases separating them. The CDR3 region has the DNA TGTGCCAGCAGCGTAGCTTACGGACCCTACGAGCAGTACTTC. Translation: CASSVAYGPYEQYF.

J is TRBJ2-1 and V is TRBV5-1; possibly TRBD1 for D (5 bases). Trimming pared 6 bases from V and 5 bases from J, leaving 9 bases between. Looked up from germline, CDR1 is SGHRS and CDR2 is YFSETQ. The CDR3 sequence is 12 residues long. CDR3 DNA: TGCGCCAGCACGGTGGGGCACAATGAGCAGTTCTTC. The encoded protein is CASTVGHNEQFF.

About this clonotype itself: A junction end diverges from the germline sequence, so it may reflect a read error. The V gene is TRBV25-1, the J gene TRBJ2-1; tentative D call: TRBD2 (5 bases). Germline values: CDR1 MGHDK, CDR2 SYGVNS. This CDR3 is built from 11 residues. CDR3 nucleotide sequence: TGTGCCAGCCATCAAGGGAGAGGAAAGCTCTTC. This encodes CASHQGRGKLF.

A word on this clonotype: The junction departs from the called germline gene at one end, perhaps through a read error. The chain links TRBV19 to TRBJ2-6; D possibly corresponds to TRBD1 (6 bases). Germline V CDR1 and CDR2: LNHDA, SQIVND (reference sequence). The CDR3 is 20 residues long. This CDR3 is CASSIDLGQTLVPGASVLTF. The CDR3 bases are TGTGCCAGTAGTATAGATCTCGGACAGACTCTAGTCCCTGGGGCCAGCGTCCTGACTTTC.